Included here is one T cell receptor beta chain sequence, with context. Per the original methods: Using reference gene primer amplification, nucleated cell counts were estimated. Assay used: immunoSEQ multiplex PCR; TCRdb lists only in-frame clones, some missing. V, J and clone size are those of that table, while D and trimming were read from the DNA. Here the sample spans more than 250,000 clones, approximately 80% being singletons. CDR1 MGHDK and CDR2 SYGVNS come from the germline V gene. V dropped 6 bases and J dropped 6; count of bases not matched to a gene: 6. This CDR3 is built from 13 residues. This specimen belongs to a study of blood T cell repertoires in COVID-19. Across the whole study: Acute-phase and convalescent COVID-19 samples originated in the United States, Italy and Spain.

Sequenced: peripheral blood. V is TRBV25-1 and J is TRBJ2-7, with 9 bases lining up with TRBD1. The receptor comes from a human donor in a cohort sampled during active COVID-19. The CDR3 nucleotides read TGTGCCAGCAGGGGGACAGGGCCCGTCGAGCAGTACTTC. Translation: CASRGTGPVEQYF.